The next 8 T cell receptor beta chains were all read from a single sample in a study of Tregs in tolerant kidney transplant recipients. Method: immunoSEQ multiplex PCR; TCRdb's copy keeps in-frame clones and lacks some. This table holds approximately 260,000 clones, 84% found once. What was sequenced was CD4+ T cells from blood. Receptor source: a human donor in good health.

This CDR3 reads CASSGGTNTEAFF. In nucleotides, the CDR3 is TGTGCCAGCTCAGGGGGCACGAACACTGAAGCTTTCTTT. The chain is built from TRBV18 and TRBJ1-1; TRBD1 might be the D (6 bases). Trimming took off 5 bases at V and 1 base at J, with 8 bases between the two ends. CDR3 size: 13 residues. The germline CDR1 and CDR2 sequences are KGHSH and LQKENI.

Turning to this clone: A junction end diverges from the germline sequence, so it may reflect a read error. This chain links TRBV9 with TRBJ1-4; the D is unclear. The CDR3 runs 14 residues. Germline V lookup: CDR1 SGDLS, CDR2 YYNGEE. The CDR3 spells CASSVGTLNERLFF. The CDR3 nucleotides read TGTGCCAGCAGCGTGGGCACTCTTAATGAAAGACTGTTTTTT.

This sequence joins TRBV28 and TRBJ1-5, with D uncertain. The CDR3 spans 13 residues. The V and J ends lost 2 bases and 4 bases respectively, with 6 bases between them. From germline, CDR1 is MDHEN and CDR2 SYDVKM. This chain's CDR3 is CASSLQQNQPQHF. As DNA, the CDR3 is TGTGCCAGCAGTTTACAACAGAATCAGCCCCAGCATTTT.

V and J are TRBV27 and TRBJ2-3; tentative D call: TRBD2 (6 bases). The CDR3 covers 15 residues. CDR1 is MNHEY, CDR2 SMNVEV, per germline (reference sequence). V lost 5 bases, J lost 10 bases, and 22 bases lay in between. The CDR3 bases are TGTGCCAGCAGTCCCGGCGGGCGGGAATTGGGGGCGCAGTATTTT. Translating gives CASSPGGRELGAQYF.

This chain joins TRBV30 and TRBJ2-4; possible D gene TRBD1, 5 bases. The CDR3 has 13 amino acids. In germline, CDR1 is GTSNPN, CDR2 SVGIG (reference sequence). V was shortened by 0 bases and J by 9 bases, with 12 bases between the two germline ends. The CDR3 DNA reads TGTGCCTGGAGTGTACAACAGGTGGGCATTCAGTACTTC. Protein: CAWSVQQVGIQYF.

This clone was picked up a small number of times. The chain joins TRBV6-5 to TRBJ1-2; 7 nucleotides line up with TRBD1. The CDR3 loop spans 14 amino acids. After removal of 7 bases from V and 4 bases from J, the junction contained 9 bases not matched to a gene. Germline V lookup: CDR1 MNHEY, CDR2 SVGAGI. The CDR3 is CASKAEGAGYGYTF. The CDR3, as DNA: TGTGCCAGCAAGGCCGAGGGGGCAGGCTATGGCTACACCTTC.

V usage is TRBV29-1 and J usage is TRBJ1-4, with TRBD1 identical over 9 bases. V gave up 6 bases and J gave up 8 bases; unmatched junction bases: 10. Germline V lookup: CDR1 SQVTM, CDR2 ANQGSEA. CDR3 length: 14 residues. CDR3 in DNA: TGCAGCGTGGCCTCACAGGGGGCGCGAGAAAAACTGTTTTTT. It specifies CSVASQGAREKLFF.

The V gene is TRBV7-6, the J gene TRBJ1-2, with 10 bases identical to TRBD1. The CDR3 spans 15 residues. Trimming cost V 1 base and J 5 bases; bases outside gene matches: 4. Germline V CDR1 and CDR2: SGHVS, FNYEAQ. CDR3 sequence reads: CASSLGGQGSYGYTF. In DNA form, the CDR3 reads TGTGCCAGCAGCTTAGGGGGACAGGGGTCGTATGGCTACACCTTC. Full variable domain (remainder filled in from reference TRBV7-6 and TRBJ1-2): GAGVSQSPRYKVTKRGQDVALRCDPISGHVSLYWYRQALGQGPEFLTYFNYEAQQDKSGLPNDRFSAERPEGSISTLTIQRTEQRDSAMYRCASSLGGQGSYGYTFGSGTRLTVV.